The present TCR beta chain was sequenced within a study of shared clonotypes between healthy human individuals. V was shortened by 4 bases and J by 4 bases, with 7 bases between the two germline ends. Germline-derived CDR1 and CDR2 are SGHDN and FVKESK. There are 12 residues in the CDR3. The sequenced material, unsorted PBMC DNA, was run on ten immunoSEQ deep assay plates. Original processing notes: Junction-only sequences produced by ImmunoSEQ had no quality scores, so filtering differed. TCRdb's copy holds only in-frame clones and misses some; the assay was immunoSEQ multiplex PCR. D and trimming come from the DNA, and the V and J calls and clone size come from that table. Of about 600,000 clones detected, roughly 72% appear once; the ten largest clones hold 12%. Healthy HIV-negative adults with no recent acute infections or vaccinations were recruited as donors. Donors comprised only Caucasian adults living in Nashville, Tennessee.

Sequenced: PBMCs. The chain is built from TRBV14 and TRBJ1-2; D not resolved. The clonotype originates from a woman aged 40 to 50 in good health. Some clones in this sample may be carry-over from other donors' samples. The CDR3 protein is CASSPGSYGYTF. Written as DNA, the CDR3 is TGTGCCAGCAGCCCGGGTAGCTATGGCTACACCTTC.